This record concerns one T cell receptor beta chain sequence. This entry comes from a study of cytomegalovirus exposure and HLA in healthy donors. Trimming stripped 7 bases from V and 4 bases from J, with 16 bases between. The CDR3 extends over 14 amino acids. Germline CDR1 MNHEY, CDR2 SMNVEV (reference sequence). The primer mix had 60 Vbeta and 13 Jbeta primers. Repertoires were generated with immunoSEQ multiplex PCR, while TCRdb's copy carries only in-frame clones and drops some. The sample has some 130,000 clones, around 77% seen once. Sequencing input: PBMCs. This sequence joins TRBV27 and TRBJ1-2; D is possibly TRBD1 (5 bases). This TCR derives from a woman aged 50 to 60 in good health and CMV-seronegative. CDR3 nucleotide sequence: TGTGCCAGCACACCGGACGGGGGGATCTATGGCTACACCTTC. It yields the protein CASTPDGGIYGYTF.